The source of this TCR beta chain is a study of CD8+ T cells in alopecia areata. The overall study: Twice daily, treated patients received 5 to 10 mg of oral tofacitinib. Tofacitinib treatment spanned 6 to 18 months, with 6 months off drug afterward.

In each case, RNA was isolated and then reverse transcribed into cDNA as the sequencing template. Only in-frame clones appear in the TCRdb table, and some are missing; sequencing was by immunoSEQ multiplex PCR. The sample holds about 150,000 clones; 45% to 55% are singletons and the top ten take approximately 19%. The CDR3 has 13 amino acids. Per the germline V gene, CDR1 is SQVTM and CDR2 is ANQGSEA. The V and J ends lost 2 bases and 6 bases respectively, with 10 bases between them. As part of sample collection, lesional scalp punch biopsies and peripheral blood were taken from alopecia areata patients. Study-wide findings and caveats: Greater clonality was observed in lesional scalp samples, especially alopecia totalis/universalis, versus normal scalp.

Details on this clone: Its antigen is not known.

Sequences were derived from CD8+ T cells sorted from blood, sampled at week 0. The TCR was taken from a human donor with alopecia areata. The rearrangement links TRBV29-1 to TRBJ2-2; D is ambiguous. The CDR3, as DNA: TGCAGCGTTGAATCGACGGGCTCCGGGGAGCTGTTTTTT. This codes for CSVESTGSGELFF.